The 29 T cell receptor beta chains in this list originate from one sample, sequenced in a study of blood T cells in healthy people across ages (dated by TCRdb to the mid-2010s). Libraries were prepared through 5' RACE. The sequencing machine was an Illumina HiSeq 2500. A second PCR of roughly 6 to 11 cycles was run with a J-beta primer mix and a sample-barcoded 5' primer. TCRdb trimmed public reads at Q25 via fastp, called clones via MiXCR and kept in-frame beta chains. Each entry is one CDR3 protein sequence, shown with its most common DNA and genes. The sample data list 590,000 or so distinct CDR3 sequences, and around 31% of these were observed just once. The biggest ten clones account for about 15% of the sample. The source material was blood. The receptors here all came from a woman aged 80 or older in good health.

The DNA for the CDR3 is TGTGCCAGCAGTGGGGGACAGGGCGGCGAGCAGTACTTC. Translated: CASSGGQGGEQYF. The chain carries TRBV2 and TRBJ2-7; 9 bases agree with TRBD1. The germline CDR1 and CDR2 sequences are SNHLY and FYNNEI. The junction had 4 bases not matched to a gene; V was cut back by 4 bases and J by 6 bases. The CDR3 runs 13 residues.

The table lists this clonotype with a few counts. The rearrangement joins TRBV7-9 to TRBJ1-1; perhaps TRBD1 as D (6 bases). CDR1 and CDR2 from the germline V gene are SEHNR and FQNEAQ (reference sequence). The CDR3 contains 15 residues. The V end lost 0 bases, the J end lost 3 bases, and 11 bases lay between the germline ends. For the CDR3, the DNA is TGTGCCAGCAGCTTAGCGATACAGGGCGACACTGAAGCTTTCTTT. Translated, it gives CASSLAIQGDTEAFF.

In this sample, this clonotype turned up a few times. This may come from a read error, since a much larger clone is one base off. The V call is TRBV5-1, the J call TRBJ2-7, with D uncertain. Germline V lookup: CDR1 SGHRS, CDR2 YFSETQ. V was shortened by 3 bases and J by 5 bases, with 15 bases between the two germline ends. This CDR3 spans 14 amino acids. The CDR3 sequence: CASSWEELVHEQYF. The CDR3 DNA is TGCGCCAGCAGCTGGGAAGAACTCGTCCACGAGCAGTACTTC.

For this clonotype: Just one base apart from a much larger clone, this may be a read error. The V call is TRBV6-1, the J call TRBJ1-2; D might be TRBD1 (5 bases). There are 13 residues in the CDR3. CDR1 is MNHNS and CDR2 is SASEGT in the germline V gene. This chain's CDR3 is CASGERGGYGYTF. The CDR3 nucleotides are TGTGCCAGCGGTGAAAGGGGAGGCTATGGCTACACCTTC.

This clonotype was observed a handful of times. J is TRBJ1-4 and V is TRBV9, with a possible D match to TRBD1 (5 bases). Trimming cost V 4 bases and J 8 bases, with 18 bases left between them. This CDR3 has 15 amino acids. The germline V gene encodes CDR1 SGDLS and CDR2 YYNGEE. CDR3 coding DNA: TGTGCCAGCAGCCTGTTAGGGGTTCGTGGCGAAAAACTGTTTTTT. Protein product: CASSLLGVRGEKLFF.

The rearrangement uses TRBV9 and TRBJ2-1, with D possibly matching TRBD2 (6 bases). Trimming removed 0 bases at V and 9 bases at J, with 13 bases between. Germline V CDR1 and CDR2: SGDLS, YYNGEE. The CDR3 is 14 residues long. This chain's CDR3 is CASSVGGIDVEQFF. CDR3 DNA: TGTGCCAGCAGCGTAGGCGGGATAGATGTTGAGCAGTTCTTC.

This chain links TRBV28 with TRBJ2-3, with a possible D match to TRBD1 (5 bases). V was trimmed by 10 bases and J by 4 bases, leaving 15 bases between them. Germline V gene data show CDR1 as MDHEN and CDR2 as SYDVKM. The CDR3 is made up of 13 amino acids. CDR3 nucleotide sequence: TGTGCCACCGGAGCAACAGGAGCAGATACGCAGTATTTT. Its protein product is CATGATGADTQYF.

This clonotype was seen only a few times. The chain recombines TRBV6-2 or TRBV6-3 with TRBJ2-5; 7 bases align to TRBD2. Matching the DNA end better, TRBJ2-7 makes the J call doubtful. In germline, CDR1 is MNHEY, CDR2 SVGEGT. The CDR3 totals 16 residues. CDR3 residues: CASSRGDRPADGEQYF. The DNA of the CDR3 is TGTGCCAGCAGTCGGGGGGACCGACCGGCAGATGGCGAGCAGTACTTC.

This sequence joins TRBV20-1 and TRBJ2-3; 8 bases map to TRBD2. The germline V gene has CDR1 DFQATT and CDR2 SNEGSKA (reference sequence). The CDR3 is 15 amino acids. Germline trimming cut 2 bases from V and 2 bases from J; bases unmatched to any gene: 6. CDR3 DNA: TGCAGTGCTAGAACGGGAGGGTGGGACACAGATACGCAGTATTTT. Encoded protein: CSARTGGWDTDTQYF.

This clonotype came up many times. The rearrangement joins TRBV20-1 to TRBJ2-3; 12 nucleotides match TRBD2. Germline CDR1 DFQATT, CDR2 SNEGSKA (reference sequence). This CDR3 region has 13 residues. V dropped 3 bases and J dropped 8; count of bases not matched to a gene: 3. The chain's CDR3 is CSARVTSGGTQYF. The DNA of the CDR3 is TGCAGTGCTAGGGTGACTAGCGGGGGTACGCAGTATTTT.

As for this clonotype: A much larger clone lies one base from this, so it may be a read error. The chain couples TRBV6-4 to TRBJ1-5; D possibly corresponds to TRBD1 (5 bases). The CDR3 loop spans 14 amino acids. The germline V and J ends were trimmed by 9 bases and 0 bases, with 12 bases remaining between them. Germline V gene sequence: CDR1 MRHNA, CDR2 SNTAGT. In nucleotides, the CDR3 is TGTGCCAGACGGGGCGAGTCTAGCAATCAGCCCCAGCATTTT. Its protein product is CARRGESSNQPQHF.

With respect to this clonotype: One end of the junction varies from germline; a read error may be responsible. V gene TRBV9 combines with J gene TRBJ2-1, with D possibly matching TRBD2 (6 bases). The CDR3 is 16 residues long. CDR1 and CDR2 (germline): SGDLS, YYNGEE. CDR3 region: CTSSVAGSYFGDEQFF. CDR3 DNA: TGTACCAGCAGCGTGGCGGGGAGCTATTTTGGCGATGAGCAGTTCTTC.

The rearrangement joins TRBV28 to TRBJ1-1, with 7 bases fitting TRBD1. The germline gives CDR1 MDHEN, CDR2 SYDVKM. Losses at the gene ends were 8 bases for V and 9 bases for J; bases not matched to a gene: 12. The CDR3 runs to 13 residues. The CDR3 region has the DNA TGTGCCAGCCTCGGTGGGGAGGGGGCGAAAGCTTTCTTT. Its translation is CASLGGEGAKAFF.

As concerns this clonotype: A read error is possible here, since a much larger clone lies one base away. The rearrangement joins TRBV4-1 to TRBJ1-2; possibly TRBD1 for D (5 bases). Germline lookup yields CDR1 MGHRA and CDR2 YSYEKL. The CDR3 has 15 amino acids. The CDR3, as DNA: TGCGCCAACAGCCAAGCCCCAGGGCTAAACTATGGCTACACCTTC. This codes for CANSQAPGLNYGYTF.

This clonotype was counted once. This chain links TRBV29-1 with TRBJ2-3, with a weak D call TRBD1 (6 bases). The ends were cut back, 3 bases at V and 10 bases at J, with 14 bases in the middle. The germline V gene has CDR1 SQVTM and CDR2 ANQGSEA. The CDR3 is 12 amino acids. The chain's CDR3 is CSVETDRPSQYF. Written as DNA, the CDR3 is TGCAGCGTTGAGACAGACAGGCCGTCGCAGTATTTT.

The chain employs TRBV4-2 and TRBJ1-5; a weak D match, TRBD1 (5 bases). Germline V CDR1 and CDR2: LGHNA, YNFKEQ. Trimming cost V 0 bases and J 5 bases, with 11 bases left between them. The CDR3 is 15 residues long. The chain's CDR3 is CASSQDSGMDQPQHF. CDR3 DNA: TGTGCCAGCAGCCAAGATTCAGGGATGGATCAGCCCCAGCATTTT.

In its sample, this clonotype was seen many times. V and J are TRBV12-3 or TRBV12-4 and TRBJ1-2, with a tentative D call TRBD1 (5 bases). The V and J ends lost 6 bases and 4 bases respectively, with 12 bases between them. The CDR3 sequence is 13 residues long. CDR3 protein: CASRTVNTYGYTF. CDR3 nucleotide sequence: TGTGCCAGCAGGACAGTTAATACCTATGGCTACACCTTC.

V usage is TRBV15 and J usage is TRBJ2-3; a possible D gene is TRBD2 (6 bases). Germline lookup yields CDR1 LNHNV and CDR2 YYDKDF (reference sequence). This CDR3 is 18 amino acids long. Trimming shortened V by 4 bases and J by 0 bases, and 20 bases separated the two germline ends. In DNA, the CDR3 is TGTGCCACCAGCACACGTGCCGCTAGCGCAGCTAGCACAGATACGCAGTATTTT. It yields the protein CATSTRAASAASTDTQYF. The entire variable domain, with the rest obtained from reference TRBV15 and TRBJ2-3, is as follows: DAMVIQNPRYQVTQFGKPVTLSCSQTLNHNVMYWYQQKSSQAPKLLFHYYDKDFNNEADTPDNFQSRRPNTSFCFLDIRSPGLGDTAMYLCATSTRAASAASTDTQYFGPGTRLTVL.

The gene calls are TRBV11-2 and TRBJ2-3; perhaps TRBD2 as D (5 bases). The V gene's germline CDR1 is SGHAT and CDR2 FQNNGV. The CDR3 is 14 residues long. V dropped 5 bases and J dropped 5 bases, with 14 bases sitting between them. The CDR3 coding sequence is TGTGCCAGCAGCCCGCCTATCCGGGGAGATACGCAGTATTTT. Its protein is CASSPPIRGDTQYF.

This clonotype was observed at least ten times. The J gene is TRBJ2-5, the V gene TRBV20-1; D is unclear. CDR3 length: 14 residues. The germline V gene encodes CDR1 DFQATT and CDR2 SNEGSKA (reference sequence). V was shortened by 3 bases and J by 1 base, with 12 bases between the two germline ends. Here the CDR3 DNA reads TGCAGTGCTAGGGCATCAGGAGTCCAAGAGACCCAGTACTTC. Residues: CSARASGVQETQYF.

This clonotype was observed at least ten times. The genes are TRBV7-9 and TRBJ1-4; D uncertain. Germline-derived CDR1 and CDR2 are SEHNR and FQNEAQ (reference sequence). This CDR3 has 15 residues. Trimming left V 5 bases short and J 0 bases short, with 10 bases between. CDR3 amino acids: CASSPPGATNEKLFF. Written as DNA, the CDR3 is TGTGCCAGCAGCCCCCCCGGGGCAACTAATGAAAAACTGTTTTTT.

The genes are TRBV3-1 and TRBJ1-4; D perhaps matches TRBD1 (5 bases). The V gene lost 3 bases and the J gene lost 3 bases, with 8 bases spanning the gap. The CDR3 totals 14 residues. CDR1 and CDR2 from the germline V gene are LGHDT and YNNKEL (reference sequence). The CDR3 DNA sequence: TGTGCCAGCAGCCAGGGGCGGTCTAATGAAAAACTGTTTTTT. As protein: CASSQGRSNEKLFF.

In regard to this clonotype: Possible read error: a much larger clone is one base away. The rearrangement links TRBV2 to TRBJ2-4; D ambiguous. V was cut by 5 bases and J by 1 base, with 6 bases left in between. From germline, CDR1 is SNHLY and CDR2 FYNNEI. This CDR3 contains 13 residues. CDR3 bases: TGTGCCAGCAGTATGCAGGCCAAAAACATTCAGTACTTC. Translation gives CASSMQAKNIQYF.

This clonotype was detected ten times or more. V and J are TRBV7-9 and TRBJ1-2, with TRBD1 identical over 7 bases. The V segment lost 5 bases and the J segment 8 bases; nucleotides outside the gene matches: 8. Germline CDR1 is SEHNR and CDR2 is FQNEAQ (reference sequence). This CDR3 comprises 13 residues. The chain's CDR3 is CASSADRVKGYTF. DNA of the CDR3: TGTGCCAGCAGCGCCGACAGGGTAAAAGGCTACACCTTC.

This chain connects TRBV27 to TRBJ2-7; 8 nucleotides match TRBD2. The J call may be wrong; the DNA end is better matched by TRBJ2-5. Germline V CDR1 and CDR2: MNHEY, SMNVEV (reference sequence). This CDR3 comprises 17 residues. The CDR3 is CASSSSPPTSGQETQYF. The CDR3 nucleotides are TGTGCCAGCAGTTCCTCTCCTCCTACTAGCGGCCAAGAGACCCAGTACTTC.

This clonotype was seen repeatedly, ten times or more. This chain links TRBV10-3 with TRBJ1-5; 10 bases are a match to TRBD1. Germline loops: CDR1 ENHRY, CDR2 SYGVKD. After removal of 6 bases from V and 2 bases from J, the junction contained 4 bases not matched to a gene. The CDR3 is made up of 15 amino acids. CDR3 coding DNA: TGTGCCATCAGCAGACAGGGGGCCGGCAATCAGCCCCAGCATTTT. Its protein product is CAISRQGAGNQPQHF.

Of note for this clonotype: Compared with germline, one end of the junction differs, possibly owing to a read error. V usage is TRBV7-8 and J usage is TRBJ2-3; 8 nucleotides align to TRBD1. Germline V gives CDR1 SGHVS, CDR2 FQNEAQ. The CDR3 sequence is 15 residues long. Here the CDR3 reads CAGSRGTGWADTQNF. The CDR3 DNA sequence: TGTGCCGGCAGCCGCGGGACAGGCTGGGCGGATACGCAGAATTTT. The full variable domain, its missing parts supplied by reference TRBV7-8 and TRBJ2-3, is GAGVSQSPRYKVAKRGQDVALRCDPISGHVSLFWYQQALGQGPEFLTYFQNEAQLDKSGLPSDRFFAERPEGSVSTLKIQRTQQEDSAVYLCAGSRGTGWADTQNFGPGTRLTVL.

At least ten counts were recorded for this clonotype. The DNA for the CDR3 is TGTGCCAGCAGCGTAAGTCTAGACCTCTACGAGCAGTACTTC. Encoded protein: CASSVSLDLYEQYF. The chain combines TRBV9 with TRBJ2-7; D uncertain. The CDR3 runs 14 residues. V was pared by 1 base and J by 3 bases, with 11 bases between. CDR1 SGDLS and CDR2 YYNGEE come from the germline V gene. The complete variable domain, with remaining parts taken from reference TRBV9 and TRBJ2-7, reads DSGVTQTPKHLITATGQRVTLRCSPRSGDLSVYWYQQSLDQGLQFLIQYYNGEERAKGNILERFSAQQFPDLHSELNLSSLELGDSALYFCASSVSLDLYEQYFGPGTRLTVT.

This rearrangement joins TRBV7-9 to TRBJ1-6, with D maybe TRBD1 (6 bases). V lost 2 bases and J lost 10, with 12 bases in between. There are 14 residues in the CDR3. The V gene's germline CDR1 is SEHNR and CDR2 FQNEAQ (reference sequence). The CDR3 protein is CASSLPGAASPLHF. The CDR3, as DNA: TGTGCCAGCAGCTTACCAGGGGCAGCCTCACCCCTCCACTTT. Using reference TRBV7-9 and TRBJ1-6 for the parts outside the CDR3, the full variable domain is DTGVSQNPRHKITKRGQNVTFRCDPISEHNRLYWYRQTLGQGPEFLTYFQNEAQLEKSRLLSDRFSAERPKGSFSTLEIQRTEQGDSAMYLCASSLPGAASPLHFGNGTRLTVT.